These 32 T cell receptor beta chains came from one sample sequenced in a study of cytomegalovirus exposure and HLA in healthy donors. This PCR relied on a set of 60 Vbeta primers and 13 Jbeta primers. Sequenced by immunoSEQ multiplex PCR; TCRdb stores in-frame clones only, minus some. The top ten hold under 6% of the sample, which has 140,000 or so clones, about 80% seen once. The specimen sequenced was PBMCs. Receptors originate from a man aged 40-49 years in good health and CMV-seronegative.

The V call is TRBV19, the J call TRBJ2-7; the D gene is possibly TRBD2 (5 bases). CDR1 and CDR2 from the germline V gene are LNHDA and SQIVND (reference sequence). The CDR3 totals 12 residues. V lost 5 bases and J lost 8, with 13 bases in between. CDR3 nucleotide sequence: TGTGCCAGTAGTGAGGGCGAATTACAGCAGTACTTC. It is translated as CASSEGELQQYF.

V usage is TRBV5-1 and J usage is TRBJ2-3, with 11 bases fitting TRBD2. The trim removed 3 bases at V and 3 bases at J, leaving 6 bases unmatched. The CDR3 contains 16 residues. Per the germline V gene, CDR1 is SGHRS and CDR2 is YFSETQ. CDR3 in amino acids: CASSYRSGGGTDTQYF. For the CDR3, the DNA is TGCGCCAGCAGCTACCGTAGCGGGGGGGGGACAGATACGCAGTATTTT. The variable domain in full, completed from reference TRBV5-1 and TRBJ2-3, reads KAGVTQTPRYLIKTRGQQVTLSCSPISGHRSVSWYQQTPGQGLQFLFEYFSETQRNKGNFPGRFSGRQFSNSRSEMNVSTLELGDSALYLCASSYRSGGGTDTQYFGPGTRLTVL.

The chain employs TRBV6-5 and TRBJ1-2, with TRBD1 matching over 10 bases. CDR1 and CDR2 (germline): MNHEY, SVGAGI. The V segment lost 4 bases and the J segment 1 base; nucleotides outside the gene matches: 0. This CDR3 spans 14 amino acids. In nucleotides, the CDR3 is TGTGCCAGCAGTTGGGACAGGGGTAACTATGGCTACACCTTC. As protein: CASSWDRGNYGYTF.

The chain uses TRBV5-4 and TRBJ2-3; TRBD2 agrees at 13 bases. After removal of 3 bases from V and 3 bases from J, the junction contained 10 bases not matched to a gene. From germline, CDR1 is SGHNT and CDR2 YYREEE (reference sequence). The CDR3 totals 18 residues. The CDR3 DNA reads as TGTGCCAGCAGCTCTCGACTAGCGGGGGGTGGTAGGACAGATACGCAGTATTTT. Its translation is CASSSRLAGGGRTDTQYF.

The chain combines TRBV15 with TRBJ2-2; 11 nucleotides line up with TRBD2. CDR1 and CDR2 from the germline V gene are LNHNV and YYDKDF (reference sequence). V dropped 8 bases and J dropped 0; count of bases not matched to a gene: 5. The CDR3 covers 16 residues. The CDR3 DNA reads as TGTGCCACCCTTTTAGCGGGGGGGCCGAACACCGGGGAGCTGTTTTTT. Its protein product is CATLLAGGPNTGELFF.

For the CDR3, the DNA is TGTGCCAGCAGCCCGGACGGGAGCACTGAAGCTTTCTTT. Its translation: CASSPDGSTEAFF. This sequence joins TRBV6-5 and TRBJ1-1; D not resolved. The CDR3 consists of 13 residues. Germline CDR1 and CDR2: MNHEY and SVGAGI. Trimming pared 6 bases from V and 4 bases from J, leaving 12 bases between.

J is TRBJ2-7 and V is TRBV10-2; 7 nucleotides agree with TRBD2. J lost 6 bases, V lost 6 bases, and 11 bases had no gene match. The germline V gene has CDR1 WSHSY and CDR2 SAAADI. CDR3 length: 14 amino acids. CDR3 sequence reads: CASSWEGPRSEQYF. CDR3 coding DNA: TGCGCCAGCAGCTGGGAGGGGCCCAGGAGCGAGCAGTACTTC.

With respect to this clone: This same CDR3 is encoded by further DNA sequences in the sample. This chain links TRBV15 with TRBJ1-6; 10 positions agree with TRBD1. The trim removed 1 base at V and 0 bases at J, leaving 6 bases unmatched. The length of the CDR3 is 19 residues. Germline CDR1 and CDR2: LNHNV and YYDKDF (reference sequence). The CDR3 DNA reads TGTGCCACCAGCAGAGGACAGGGGGCCCTAAACTCCTATAATTCACCCCTCCACTTT. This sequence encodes CATSRGQGALNSYNSPLHF. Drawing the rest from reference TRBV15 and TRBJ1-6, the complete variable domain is DAMVIQNPRYQVTQFGKPVTLSCSQTLNHNVMYWYQQKSSQAPKLLFHYYDKDFNNEADTPDNFQSRRPNTSFCFLDIRSPGLGDTAMYLCATSRGQGALNSYNSPLHFGNGTRLTVT.

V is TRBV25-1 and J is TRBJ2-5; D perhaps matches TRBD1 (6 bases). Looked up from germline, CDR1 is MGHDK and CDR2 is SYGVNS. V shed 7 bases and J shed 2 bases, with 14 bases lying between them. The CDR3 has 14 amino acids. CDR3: CASTPRTVQETQYF. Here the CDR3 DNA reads TGTGCCAGCACCCCAAGGACAGTTCAAGAGACCCAGTACTTC.

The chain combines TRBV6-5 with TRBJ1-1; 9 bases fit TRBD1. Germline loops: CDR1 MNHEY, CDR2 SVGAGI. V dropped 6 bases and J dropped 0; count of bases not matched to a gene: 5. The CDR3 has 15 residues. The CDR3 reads CASRGRTGVNTEAFF. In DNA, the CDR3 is TGTGCCAGCAGAGGGAGGACAGGGGTGAACACTGAAGCTTTCTTT.

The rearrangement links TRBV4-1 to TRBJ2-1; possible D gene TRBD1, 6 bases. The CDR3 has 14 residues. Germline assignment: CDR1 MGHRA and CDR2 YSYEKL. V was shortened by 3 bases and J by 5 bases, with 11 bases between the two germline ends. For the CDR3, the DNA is TGCGCCAGCAGCCAGGAAGGGGGAAACAATGAGCAGTTCTTC. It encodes CASSQEGGNNEQFF.

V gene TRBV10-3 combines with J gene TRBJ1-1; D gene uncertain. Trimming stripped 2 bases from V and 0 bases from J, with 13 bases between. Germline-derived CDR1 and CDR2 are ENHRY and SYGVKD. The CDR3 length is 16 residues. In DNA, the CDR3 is TGTGCCATCAGTGAGAGATCTACCGGTTTGAACACTGAAGCTTTCTTT. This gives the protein CAISERSTGLNTEAFF.

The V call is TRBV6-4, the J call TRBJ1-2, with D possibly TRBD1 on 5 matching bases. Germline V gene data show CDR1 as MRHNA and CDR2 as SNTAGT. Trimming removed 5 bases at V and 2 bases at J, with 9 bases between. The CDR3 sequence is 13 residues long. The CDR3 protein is CASSTSGNYGYTF. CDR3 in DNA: TGTGCCAGCAGTACATCAGGGAACTATGGCTACACCTTC.

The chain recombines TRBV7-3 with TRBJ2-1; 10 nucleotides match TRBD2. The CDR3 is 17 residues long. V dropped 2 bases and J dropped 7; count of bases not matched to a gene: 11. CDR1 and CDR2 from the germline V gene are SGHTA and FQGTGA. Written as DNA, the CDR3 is TGTGCCAGCAGCTTACGAATTAGCGGGGGGCCTGAGAATGAGCAGTTCTTC. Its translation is CASSLRISGGPENEQFF.

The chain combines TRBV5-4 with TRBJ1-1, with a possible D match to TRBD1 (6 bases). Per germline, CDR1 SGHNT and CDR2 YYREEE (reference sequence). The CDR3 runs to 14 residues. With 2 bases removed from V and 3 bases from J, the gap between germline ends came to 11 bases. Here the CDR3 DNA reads TGTGCCAGCAGCTTTGGCAGGGGAGACACTGAAGCTTTCTTT. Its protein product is CASSFGRGDTEAFF. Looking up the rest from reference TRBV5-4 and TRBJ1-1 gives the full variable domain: ETGVTQSPTHLIKTRGQQVTLRCSSQSGHNTVSWYQQALGQGPQFIFQYYREEENGRGNFPPRFSGLQFPNYSSELNVNALELDDSALYLCASSFGRGDTEAFFGQGTRLTVV.

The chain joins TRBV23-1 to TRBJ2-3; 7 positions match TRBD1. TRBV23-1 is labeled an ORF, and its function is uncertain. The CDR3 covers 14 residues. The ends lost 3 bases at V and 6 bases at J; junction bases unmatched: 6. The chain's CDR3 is CASSHFDRADTQYF. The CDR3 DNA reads TGCGCCAGCAGTCATTTCGACAGGGCGGATACGCAGTATTTT.

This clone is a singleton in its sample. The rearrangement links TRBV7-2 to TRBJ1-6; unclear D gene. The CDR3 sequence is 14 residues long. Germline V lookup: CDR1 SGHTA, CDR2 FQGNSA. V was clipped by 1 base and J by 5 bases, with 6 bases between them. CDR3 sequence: CASSLGANNSPLHF. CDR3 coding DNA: TGTGCCAGCAGCTTAGGAGCAAATAATTCACCCCTCCACTTT.

The CDR3 here is CASSIRDRSSYNEQFF. The CDR3 coding sequence is TGTGCCAGCAGCATTCGAGACAGGAGCTCCTACAATGAGCAGTTCTTC. The chain links TRBV7-3 to TRBJ2-1, with D tentatively TRBD1 (6 bases). V was cut by 5 bases and J by 0 bases, with 14 bases left in between. Germline V gene data show CDR1 as SGHTA and CDR2 as FQGTGA. The CDR3 consists of 16 residues.

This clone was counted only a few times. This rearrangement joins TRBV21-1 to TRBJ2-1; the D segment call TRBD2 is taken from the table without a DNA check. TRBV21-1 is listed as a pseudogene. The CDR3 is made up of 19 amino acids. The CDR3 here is CASILIHGAQRGGPNEQFF. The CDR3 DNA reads TGTGCCAGCATCCTAATCCACGGGGCTCAGCGGGGGGGCCCAAATGAGCAGTTCTTC.

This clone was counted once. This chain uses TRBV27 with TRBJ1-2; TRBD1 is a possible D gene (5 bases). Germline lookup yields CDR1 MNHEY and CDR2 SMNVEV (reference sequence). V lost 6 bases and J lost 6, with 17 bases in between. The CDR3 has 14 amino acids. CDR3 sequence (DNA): TGTGCCAGCAGCATGACAGTGAATATCAATGGCTACACCTTC. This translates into CASSMTVNINGYTF.

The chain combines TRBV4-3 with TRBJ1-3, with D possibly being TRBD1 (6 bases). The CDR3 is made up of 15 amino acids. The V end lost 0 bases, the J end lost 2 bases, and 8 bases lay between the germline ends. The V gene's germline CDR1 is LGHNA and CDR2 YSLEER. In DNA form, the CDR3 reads TGCGCCAGCAGCCAAGATTGGACAGCTGGAAACACCATATATTTT. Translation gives CASSQDWTAGNTIYF.

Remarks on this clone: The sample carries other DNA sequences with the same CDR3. The CDR3 reads CASSLGGSYEQYF. The DNA for the CDR3 is TGTGCCAGCAGTTTGGGGGGCTCCTACGAGCAGTACTTC. This chain uses TRBV28 with TRBJ2-7, with TRBD2 as a possible D gene (6 bases). V was clipped by 3 bases and J by 0 bases, with 6 bases between them. The germline CDR1 and CDR2 sequences are MDHEN and SYDVKM. CDR3 length: 13 amino acids.

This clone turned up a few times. The CDR3 sequence is CASGPTGYTDTQYF. DNA of the CDR3: TGTGCTAGTGGTCCCACAGGTTACACAGATACGCAGTATTTT. This rearrangement joins TRBV12-5 to TRBJ2-3, with D possibly being TRBD1 (5 bases). There are 14 residues in the CDR3. Germline V gene lookup returns CDR1 LGHNT and CDR2 FRNRAP. Trimming left V 5 bases short and J 2 bases short, with 11 bases between.

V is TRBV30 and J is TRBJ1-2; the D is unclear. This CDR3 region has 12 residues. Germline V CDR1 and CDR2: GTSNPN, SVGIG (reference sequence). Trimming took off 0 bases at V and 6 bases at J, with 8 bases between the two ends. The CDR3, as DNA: TGTGCCTGGAGTGTTTCGGGGAATGGCTACACCTTC. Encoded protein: CAWSVSGNGYTF.

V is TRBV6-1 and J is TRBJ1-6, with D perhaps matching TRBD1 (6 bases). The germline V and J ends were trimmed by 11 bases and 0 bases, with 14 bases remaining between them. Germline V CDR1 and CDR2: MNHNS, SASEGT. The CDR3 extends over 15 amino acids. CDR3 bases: TGTGCCCACGGGGGGGCGAGCTCCTATAATTCACCCCTCCACTTT. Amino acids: CAHGGASSYNSPLHF.

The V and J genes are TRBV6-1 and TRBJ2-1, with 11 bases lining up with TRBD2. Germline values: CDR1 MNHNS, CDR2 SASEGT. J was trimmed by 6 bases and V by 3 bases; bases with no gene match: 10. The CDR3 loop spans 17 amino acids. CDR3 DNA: TGTGCCAGCAGTGATCCGGGACTAGCGGTTAGGGTCAATGAGCAGTTCTTC. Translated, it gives CASSDPGLAVRVNEQFF.

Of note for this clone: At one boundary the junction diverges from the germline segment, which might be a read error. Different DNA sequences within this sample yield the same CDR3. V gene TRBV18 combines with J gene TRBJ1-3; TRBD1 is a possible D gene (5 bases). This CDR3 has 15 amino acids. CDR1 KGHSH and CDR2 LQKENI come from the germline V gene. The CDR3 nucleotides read TGCGCCAGCTCACCAGAACAGGTCTCTGGAAACACCATATATTTT. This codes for CASSPEQVSGNTIYF.

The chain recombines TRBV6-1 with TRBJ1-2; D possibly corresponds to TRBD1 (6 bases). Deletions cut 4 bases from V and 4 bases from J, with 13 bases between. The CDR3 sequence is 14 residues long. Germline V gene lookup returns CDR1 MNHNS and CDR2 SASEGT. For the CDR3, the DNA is TGTGCCAGCAGTGCCGATTCAGGGGCCTATGGCTACACCTTC. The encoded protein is CASSADSGAYGYTF.

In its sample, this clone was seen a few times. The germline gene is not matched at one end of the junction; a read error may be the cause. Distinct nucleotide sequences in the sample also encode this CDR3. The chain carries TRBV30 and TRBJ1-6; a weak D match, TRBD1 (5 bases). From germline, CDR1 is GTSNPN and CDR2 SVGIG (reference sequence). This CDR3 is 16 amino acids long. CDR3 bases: TGTGCCTGGAGGATACAGGCCAGCTCCTATAATTCCCCCCTCCACTTT. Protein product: CAWRIQASSYNSPLHF.

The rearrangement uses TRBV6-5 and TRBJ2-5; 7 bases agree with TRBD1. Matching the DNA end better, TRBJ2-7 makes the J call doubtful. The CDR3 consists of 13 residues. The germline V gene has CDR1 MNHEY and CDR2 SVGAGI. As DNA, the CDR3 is TGTGCCAGCAGACGACAGGGTCCCGGCGAGCAGTACTTC. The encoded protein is CASRRQGPGEQYF.

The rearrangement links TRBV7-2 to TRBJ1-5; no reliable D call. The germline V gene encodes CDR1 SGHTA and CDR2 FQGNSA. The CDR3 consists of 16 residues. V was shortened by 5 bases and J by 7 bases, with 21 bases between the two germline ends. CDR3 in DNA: TGTGCCAGCAGCCAGAGAACGATGGGTCTGGGCCAGCCCCAGCATTTT. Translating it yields CASSQRTMGLGQPQHF.

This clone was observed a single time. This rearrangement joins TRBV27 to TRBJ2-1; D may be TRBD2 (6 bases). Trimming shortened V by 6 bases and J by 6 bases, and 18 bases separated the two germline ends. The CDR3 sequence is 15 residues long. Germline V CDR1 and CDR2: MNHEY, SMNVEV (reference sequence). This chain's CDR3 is CASSPLGEAPNEQFF. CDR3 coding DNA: TGTGCCAGCAGCCCACTCGGGGAGGCCCCCAATGAGCAGTTCTTC.